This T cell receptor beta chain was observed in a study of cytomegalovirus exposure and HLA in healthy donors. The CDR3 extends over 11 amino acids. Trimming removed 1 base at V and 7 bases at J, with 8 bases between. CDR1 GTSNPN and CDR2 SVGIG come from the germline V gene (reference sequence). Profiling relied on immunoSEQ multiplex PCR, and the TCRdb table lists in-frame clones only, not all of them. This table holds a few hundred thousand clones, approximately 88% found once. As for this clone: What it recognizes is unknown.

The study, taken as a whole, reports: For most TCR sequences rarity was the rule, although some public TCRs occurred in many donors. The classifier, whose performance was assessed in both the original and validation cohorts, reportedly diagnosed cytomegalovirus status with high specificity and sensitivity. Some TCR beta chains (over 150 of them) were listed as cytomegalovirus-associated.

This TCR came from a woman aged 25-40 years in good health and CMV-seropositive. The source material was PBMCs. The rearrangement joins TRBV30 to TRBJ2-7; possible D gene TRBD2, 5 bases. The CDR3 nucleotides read TGTGCCTGGAGTGGAACGGGGGAGCAGTACTTC. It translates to CAWSGTGEQYF.